A single sample is the source of the 16 T cell receptor beta chains below, sequenced in a study of Tregs in tolerant kidney transplant recipients. TCRdb keeps only in-frame clones here, not all; method: immunoSEQ multiplex PCR. The data contain over 70,000 clones, roughly nine tenths of them seen just once; the ten biggest clones take up 1.5% to 2%. Mixed chimerism was transient after nonmyeloablative marrow transplants from related graft donors. Material: CD4+ T cells from blood (PBMCs), obtained 24 months after the transplant. Receptor source: a human patient who received a combined kidney and bone marrow transplant. The T cells may come from the graft donor.

The J gene is TRBJ1-1, the V gene TRBV19; the D is unclear. Germline assignment: CDR1 LNHDA and CDR2 SQIVND (reference sequence). The CDR3 sequence is 13 residues long. Deletions cut 0 bases from V and 4 bases from J, with 6 bases between. The CDR3 is CASSIDPFTEAFF. Here the CDR3 DNA reads TGTGCCAGTAGTATAGATCCATTCACTGAAGCTTTCTTT.

This clone is a singleton in its sample. This rearrangement joins TRBV5-1 to TRBJ1-5, with TRBD1 as a possible D gene (5 bases). The CDR3 covers 14 residues. With 2 bases removed from V and 5 bases from J, the gap between germline ends came to 11 bases. CDR1 and CDR2 (germline): SGHRS, YFSETQ. CDR3 in amino acids: CASSFMGGDQPQHF. The CDR3 coding sequence is TGCGCCAGCAGCTTTATGGGGGGTGATCAGCCCCAGCATTTT.

The chain employs TRBV28 and TRBJ2-1, with D tentatively TRBD2 (5 bases). This CDR3 contains 15 residues. Germline V gene sequence: CDR1 MDHEN, CDR2 SYDVKM. Trimming took 0 bases from V and 4 from J, leaving 10 bases between them. The DNA of the CDR3 is TGTGCCAGCAGTTTATGGACTAAACGTTACAATGAGCAGTTCTTC. This encodes CASSLWTKRYNEQFF.

The genes are TRBV7-8 and TRBJ2-1; 8 bases match TRBD2. CDR3 length: 14 residues. Germline CDR1 SGHVS, CDR2 FQNEAQ. V dropped 6 bases and J dropped 10; count of bases not matched to a gene: 11. CDR3 DNA sequence: TGTGCCAGCAGGGGGACTAGTAGAAGCGAGGAGCAGTTCTTC. Its translation is CASRGTSRSEEQFF.

A note on this clone: The conserved phenylalanine or tryptophan normally closing the CDR3 is absent here, so this likely arose from a read error. The rearrangement links TRBV14 to TRBJ1-2, with 8 bases matching TRBD1. Losses at the gene ends were 0 bases for V and 7 bases for J; bases not matched to a gene: 10. Germline lookup yields CDR1 SGHDN and CDR2 FVKESK. The length of the CDR3 is 16 residues. As DNA, the CDR3 is TGTGCCAGCAGCCAAGATTTTGGCGGACAGGGCGGTGGCTACACCCTC. It yields the protein CASSQDFGGQGGGYTL.

This chain links TRBV5-5 with TRBJ1-4; D perhaps matches TRBD1 (6 bases). V was shortened by 4 bases and J by 3 bases, with 13 bases between the two germline ends. Germline V gene lookup returns CDR1 SGHKS and CDR2 YYEKEE (reference sequence). This CDR3 is built from 15 residues. CDR3 sequence: CASSRLRGSNEKLFF. The CDR3 DNA sequence: TGTGCCAGCAGCAGACTGAGGGGGTCTAATGAAAAACTGTTTTTT.

The gene calls are TRBV4-1 and TRBJ2-1, with 8 bases aligning to TRBD1. There are 16 residues in the CDR3. The germline CDR1 and CDR2 sequences are MGHRA and YSYEKL. V lost 2 bases and J lost 10; bases outside the gene matches: 13. CDR3 sequence: CASSQHGTGIGGEQFF. CDR3 sequence (DNA): TGCGCCAGCAGCCAACACGGGACAGGAATCGGCGGGGAGCAGTTCTTC.

This chain connects TRBV7-9 to TRBJ1-2, with 8 bases fitting TRBD1. Germline lookup yields CDR1 SEHNR and CDR2 FQNEAQ (reference sequence). J was trimmed by 13 bases and V by 4 bases; bases with no gene match: 8. The CDR3 is 12 amino acids. CDR3 region: CASSSGGRESTF. The CDR3 DNA reads as TGTGCCAGCAGCTCAGGGGGCCGAGAGAGCACCTTC.

The chain recombines TRBV12-2 with TRBJ1-2; TRBD1 is taken as the D call from the table, unchecked against the DNA. TRBV12-2 is described as a pseudogene. The CDR3 covers 16 residues. The CDR3 coding sequence is TGTGCAAGTCGCTTAGCGGAGACAGGGGGTAACTATGGCTACACCTTC. Protein product: CASRLAETGGNYGYTF.

The V and J genes are TRBV6-1 and TRBJ1-5; D is perhaps TRBD1 (5 bases). V was pared by 5 bases and J by 4 bases, with 15 bases between. CDR1 MNHNS and CDR2 SASEGT come from the germline V gene. The CDR3 has 15 residues. In nucleotides, the CDR3 is TGTGCCAGCAGTACCCCATCTGCAGGGAATCAGCCCCAGCATTTT. Protein sequence: CASSTPSAGNQPQHF.

This clone was seen only once. The chain uses TRBV11-3 and TRBJ2-2; 9 bases are shared with TRBD2. J lost 2 bases, V lost 10 bases, and 8 bases had no gene match. The CDR3 sequence is 15 residues long. Looked up from germline, CDR1 is SGHNT and CDR2 is YENEEA. This chain's CDR3 is CATNRGTSNTGELFF. In nucleotides, the CDR3 is TGTGCCACCAATCGCGGGACTAGCAACACCGGGGAGCTGTTTTTT.

The chain combines TRBV4-3 with TRBJ1-4; D not certain. Germline loops: CDR1 LGHNA, CDR2 YSLEER. The CDR3 totals 13 residues. Trimming removed 0 bases from V and 8 bases from J, with 7 bases in between. The CDR3 region has the DNA TGCGCCAGCAGCCAAGATCGGGGAGAAAAACTGTTTTTT. As protein: CASSQDRGEKLFF.

In this sample, this clone turned up a few times. The chain is built from TRBV2 and TRBJ1-5, with TRBD1 matching over 7 bases. This CDR3 is built from 14 residues. Germline CDR1 SNHLY, CDR2 FYNNEI. J lost 0 bases, V lost 8 bases, and 4 bases had no gene match. CDR3 bases: TGTGCCAGCCTGGGACAGACTAGCAATCAGCCCCAGCATTTT. This sequence encodes CASLGQTSNQPQHF.

The V call is TRBV7-2, the J call TRBJ2-7, with 7 bases identical to TRBD1. Trimming cost V 0 bases and J 7 bases; bases outside gene matches: 6. This CDR3 is built from 14 residues. The germline gives CDR1 SGHTA, CDR2 FQGNSA. CDR3 coding DNA: TGTGCCAGCAGCTTAGCGAAGGGGGCTGGGGAGCAGTACTTC. Translating gives CASSLAKGAGEQYF.

A remark on this clone: This same CDR3 is encoded by further DNA sequences in the sample. The chain recombines TRBV28 with TRBJ1-6; D not certain. Germline CDR1 and CDR2: MDHEN and SYDVKM. This CDR3 spans 13 amino acids. Trimming removed 5 bases from V and 3 bases from J, with 5 bases in between. CDR3 nucleotides: TGTGCCAGCAGTGCGTACTATAATTCACCCCTCCACTTT. Translation: CASSAYYNSPLHF.

V is TRBV5-1 and J is TRBJ1-2; the match to TRBD1 covers 8 bases. V dropped 3 bases and J dropped 5; count of bases not matched to a gene: 6. Germline loops: CDR1 SGHRS, CDR2 YFSETQ. The CDR3 is 14 amino acids. The CDR3 DNA reads as TGCGCCAGCAGCTCCCAGACAGGGGAATATGGCTACACCTTC. The encoded protein is CASSSQTGEYGYTF.